Below, 30 T cell receptor beta chains from the same sample are listed, as sequenced in a study of CD8 T cells in Susac syndrome (dated by TCRdb to about 2019). Receptors were amplified or captured by the immunoSEQ multiplex PCR assay. RNA was extracted using the RNeasy kit, and roughly 0.5 to 1 ug of the RNA was reverse transcribed with random hexamers. TCRdb took the public reads, trimmed them with fastp at Q25, ran MiXCR for clone calling and kept in-frame beta chains. Duplicate CDR3 protein sequences are folded into a single record with the most common DNA and genes. In all, the sample holds approximately 130,000 distinct CDR3 sequences, and approximately 89% of those were seen once. Clones ranked in the top ten supply approximately 0.24% of the sample. Material for sequencing was CD8+ T cells from PBMCs. These receptors originate from a human donor with multiple sclerosis.

The rearrangement uses TRBV7-6 and TRBJ1-4; D uncertain. Germline CDR1 SGHVS, CDR2 FNYEAQ. The V gene lost 5 bases and the J gene lost 7 bases, with 17 bases spanning the gap. The CDR3 covers 15 residues. This CDR3 reads CASSPQARAAEKLFF. The CDR3 region has the DNA TGTGCCAGCAGCCCCCAGGCTAGGGCAGCTGAAAAACTGTTTTTT.

The chain uses TRBV27 and TRBJ2-6, with 7 bases identical to TRBD1. Germline CDR1 and CDR2: MNHEY and SMNVEV (reference sequence). The CDR3 length is 15 residues. Losses at the gene ends were 7 bases for V and 2 bases for J; bases not matched to a gene: 5. The CDR3 here is CASTLRGPGANVLTF. DNA of the CDR3: TGTGCCAGCACCTTGAGGGGGCCTGGGGCCAACGTCCTGACTTTC.

This CDR3 reads CASSHYSEEAFF. The CDR3 nucleotides read TGTGCCAGCAGCCACTACAGCGAAGAAGCTTTCTTT. The chain carries TRBV12-3 or TRBV12-4 and TRBJ1-1; D remains ambiguous. The V end lost 6 bases, the J end lost 8 bases, and 13 bases lay between the germline ends. The CDR3 is 12 amino acids.

V usage is TRBV12-3 or TRBV12-4 and J usage is TRBJ2-5; a weak D match, TRBD2 (6 bases). The CDR3 runs to 13 residues. V gave up 4 bases and J gave up 7 bases, with 13 bases separating them. CDR3 protein: CASSSGLSGTQYF. The CDR3 DNA reads as TGTGCCAGCAGTTCGGGACTTTCCGGGACCCAGTACTTC.

The genes are TRBV7-6 and TRBJ2-7; a weak D match, TRBD1 (5 bases). Trimming took off 5 bases at V and 4 bases at J, with 12 bases between the two ends. The CDR3 runs to 13 residues. Germline CDR1 reads SGHVS; CDR2 reads FNYEAQ. The CDR3 region is CASSRAPGYEQYF. CDR3 DNA: TGTGCCAGCAGCCGGGCCCCAGGGTACGAGCAGTACTTC.

There are a few counts of this clonotype. The chain links TRBV12-3 or TRBV12-4 to TRBJ2-5; TRBD2 aligns across 8 bases. V trimming: 5 bases; J trimming: 3 bases; junction bases outside the gene matches: 5. CDR3 length: 14 residues. The CDR3 bases are TGTGCCAGCAGTGTGAGCGGGAGTGAAGAGACCCAGTACTTC. Its translation: CASSVSGSEETQYF.

This rearrangement joins TRBV20-1 to TRBJ2-1; 9 bases line up with TRBD2. V shed 7 bases and J 9 bases; nucleotides not matched to a gene: 4. Germline CDR1 reads DFQATT; CDR2 reads SNEGSKA (reference sequence). The length of the CDR3 is 11 residues. The CDR3 is CSGGREAEQFF. The CDR3 DNA sequence: TGCAGTGGCGGGAGGGAGGCTGAGCAGTTCTTC.

This clonotype appeared once. This chain joins TRBV7-9 and TRBJ2-7; a possible D gene is TRBD1 (6 bases). CDR1 and CDR2 from the germline V gene are SEHNR and FQNEAQ (reference sequence). The CDR3 sequence is 16 residues long. Trimming shortened V by 5 bases and J by 2 bases, and 19 bases separated the two germline ends. CDR3 loop: CASSPLKGVLTYEQYF. For the CDR3, the DNA is TGTGCCAGCAGCCCCCTGAAGGGGGTCCTAACCTACGAGCAGTACTTC.

The CDR3 nucleotides are TGTGCCATCAGTGAGTCGCCAGGGGATAGCAATCAGCCCCAGCATTTT. Protein sequence: CAISESPGDSNQPQHF. The chain combines TRBV10-3 with TRBJ1-5; a possible D gene is TRBD1 (6 bases). There are 16 residues in the CDR3. The germline V gene has CDR1 ENHRY and CDR2 SYGVKD. Trimming shortened V by 0 bases and J by 0 bases, and 9 bases separated the two germline ends.

This clonotype was observed a single time. The J gene is TRBJ2-5, the V gene TRBV6-1; D is unclear. The CDR3 loop spans 13 amino acids. V shed 3 bases and J shed 4 bases, with 9 bases lying between them. CDR1 is MNHNS, CDR2 SASEGT, per germline. CDR3 sequence reads: CASSDGSGETQYF. The CDR3 DNA is TGTGCCAGCAGTGACGGATCGGGAGAGACCCAGTACTTC.

The V and J genes are TRBV28 and TRBJ2-3; 8 bases match TRBD2. This CDR3 contains 14 residues. Germline V lookup: CDR1 MDHEN, CDR2 SYDVKM. The V gene end was trimmed by 3 bases and the J gene end by 3 bases; junction bases not matched to a gene: 2. CDR3 DNA: TGTGCCAGCAGTTTGACGGGAGGGACAGATACGCAGTATTTT. Translating gives CASSLTGGTDTQYF.

The rearrangement uses TRBV29-1 and TRBJ1-1; D might be TRBD1 (6 bases). Trimming took 3 bases from V and 4 from J, leaving 9 bases between them. Germline CDR1 reads SQVTM; CDR2 reads ANQGSEA. The CDR3 runs 12 residues. CDR3 sequence: CSVDGGATEAFF. DNA of the CDR3: TGCAGCGTTGATGGGGGCGCCACTGAAGCTTTCTTT.

The rearrangement joins TRBV20-1 to TRBJ2-1; TRBD2 agrees at 10 bases. V was clipped by 5 bases and J by 0 bases; unmatched bases: 22. Germline CDR1 and CDR2: DFQATT and SNEGSKA (reference sequence). The CDR3 sequence is 21 residues long. CDR3: CSAQSGLADPNRFISYNEQFF. CDR3 nucleotide sequence: TGCAGTGCTCAGTCTGGACTAGCGGACCCTAATCGCTTTATCTCCTACAATGAGCAGTTCTTC.

The rearrangement links TRBV4-2 to TRBJ2-7, with D hard to call. Looked up from germline, CDR1 is LGHNA and CDR2 is YNFKEQ. V was shortened by 0 bases and J by 6 bases, with 9 bases between the two germline ends. The CDR3 is 13 amino acids. In nucleotides, the CDR3 is TGTGCCAGCAGCCAAGAAGTCCGGTCCGAGCAGTACTTC. Amino acids: CASSQEVRSEQYF.

The V and J genes are TRBV12-3 or TRBV12-4 and TRBJ2-5, with a tentative D call TRBD1 (6 bases). CDR3 length equals 14 residues. V lost 7 bases, J lost 4 bases, and 16 bases lay in between. CDR3 loop: CASKTLDSLETQYF. CDR3 in DNA: TGTGCCAGCAAAACTTTGGACAGCCTAGAGACCCAGTACTTC.

The chain is built from TRBV5-1 and TRBJ2-1, with D possibly being TRBD2 (6 bases). The V gene lost 7 bases and the J gene lost 9 bases, with 20 bases spanning the gap. CDR3 length equals 14 residues. Germline lookup yields CDR1 SGHRS and CDR2 YFSETQ. CDR3 residues: CASDPTGDSGEQFF. Written as DNA, the CDR3 is TGCGCCAGCGACCCTACGGGGGATTCGGGTGAGCAGTTCTTC.

The chain employs TRBV25-1 and TRBJ2-1; TRBD2 agrees at 9 bases. This CDR3 is 11 amino acids long. Germline V CDR1 and CDR2: MGHDK, SYGVNS. The junction had 2 bases not matched to a gene; V was cut back by 8 bases and J by 9 bases. In DNA form, the CDR3 reads TGTGCCAGCGTAGCGGGAGCTGAGCAGTTCTTC. Amino acid sequence: CASVAGAEQFF.

The CDR3 nucleotides are TGTGCCAGCAGTGAATGGAGCAGCTACGAGCAGTACTTC. Protein sequence: CASSEWSSYEQYF. This rearrangement joins TRBV25-1 to TRBJ2-7; D unclear. CDR1 and CDR2 (germline): MGHDK, SYGVNS. The CDR3 is 13 residues long. The V gene lost 1 base and the J gene lost 3 bases, with 7 bases spanning the gap.

V and J are TRBV19 and TRBJ1-1, with 7 bases identical to TRBD1. The CDR3 covers 17 residues. CDR1 and CDR2 from the germline V gene are LNHDA and SQIVND (reference sequence). The V and J ends lost 8 bases and 1 base, in that order; junction bases with no gene match: 16. CDR3 DNA: TGTGCCAGTTCACTGACAGGGTCCGCGGCAGGGAACACTGAAGCTTTCTTT. Protein: CASSLTGSAAGNTEAFF.

V gene TRBV27 combines with J gene TRBJ2-7, with 10 bases identical to TRBD2. The CDR3 totals 14 residues. Germline loops: CDR1 MNHEY, CDR2 SMNVEV (reference sequence). The J segment lost 3 bases and the V segment lost 5 bases, leaving 4 bases of the junction unmatched. CDR3 amino acids: CASSQAGGNYEQYF. For the CDR3, the DNA is TGTGCCAGCAGTCAAGCGGGAGGGAACTACGAGCAGTACTTC.

The DNA of the CDR3 is TGCGCCAGCAGCTCGGCGACAGGGATGGCCGGGGAGCTGTTTTTT. Translation gives CASSSATGMAGELFF. The chain links TRBV5-1 to TRBJ2-2; 7 nucleotides align to TRBD1. V lost 3 bases, J lost 6 bases, and 8 bases stayed unmatched. Germline assignment: CDR1 SGHRS and CDR2 YFSETQ. The CDR3 runs to 15 residues.

CDR3 nucleotides: TGTGCCAGTAGTATAAGTACAGCCTACAATGAGCAGTTCTTC. Translating gives CASSISTAYNEQFF. V is TRBV19 and J is TRBJ2-1; D gene ambiguous. Germline V gene sequence: CDR1 LNHDA, CDR2 SQIVND (reference sequence). The CDR3 consists of 14 residues. The V and J ends lost 2 bases and 2 bases respectively, with 7 bases between them.

The chain uses TRBV7-8 and TRBJ2-7; 7 bases map to TRBD2. Germline-derived CDR1 and CDR2 are SGHVS and FQNEAQ. With 10 bases clipped from V and 7 bases from J, the junction kept 19 bases outside the gene matches. CDR3 length: 15 amino acids. CDR3 region: CATRQRKAGAGEQYF. CDR3 DNA sequence: TGTGCCACCCGCCAACGTAAGGCGGGAGCAGGGGAGCAGTACTTC.

The J gene is TRBJ2-2, the V gene TRBV12-3 or TRBV12-4, with 10 positions matching TRBD1. The CDR3 has 14 residues. V was clipped by 5 bases and J by 5 bases; unmatched bases: 2. CDR3 in DNA: TGTGCCAGCAGTCTGGACAGGGGGACCGGGGAGCTGTTTTTT. Translation gives CASSLDRGTGELFF.

The chain joins TRBV21-1 to TRBJ1-5; TRBD1 was called by the table and not checked on the DNA. TRBV21-1 has pseudogene status. CDR3 length equals 21 residues. The CDR3 is CASSKSAGGQGVRYSNQPQHF. The CDR3 coding sequence is TGTGCCAGCAGCAAAAGCGCGGGGGGACAGGGAGTGAGATATAGCAATCAGCCCCAGCATTTT.

This chain links TRBV13 with TRBJ2-1, with TRBD2 matching over 8 bases. V lost 6 bases to trimming and J lost 4 bases; unmatched junction nucleotides: 14. Germline CDR1 and CDR2: PRHDT and FYEKMQ (reference sequence). This CDR3 contains 17 residues. CDR3 residues: CASSFSSAGVRYNEQFF. The CDR3 region has the DNA TGTGCCAGCAGTTTCTCCTCAGCGGGAGTTAGGTACAATGAGCAGTTCTTC.

The chain joins TRBV28 to TRBJ1-5; tentative D call: TRBD1 (5 bases). In germline, CDR1 is MDHEN, CDR2 SYDVKM. The length of the CDR3 is 15 residues. Trimming stripped 3 bases from V and 0 bases from J, with 9 bases between. The CDR3 here is CASSLQGYSNQPQHF. CDR3 bases: TGTGCCAGCAGTTTGCAGGGTTATAGCAATCAGCCCCAGCATTTT.

This chain connects TRBV4-1 to TRBJ2-1; D uncertain. CDR1 is MGHRA and CDR2 is YSYEKL in the germline V gene. Trimming stripped 0 bases from V and 8 bases from J, with 17 bases between. The CDR3 totals 16 residues. The CDR3 spells CASSQDPGLVYDEQFF. The CDR3 region has the DNA TGCGCCAGCAGCCAAGATCCTGGGCTAGTTTACGATGAGCAGTTCTTC.

This clonotype was counted a few times. The rearrangement uses TRBV30 and TRBJ2-7; D is uncertain. The V end lost 0 bases, the J end lost 4 bases, and 4 bases lay between the germline ends. Per germline, CDR1 GTSNPN and CDR2 SVGIG (reference sequence). The CDR3 runs 11 residues. CDR3 amino acids: CAWSVGYEQYF. CDR3 nucleotide sequence: TGTGCCTGGAGTGTTGGATACGAGCAGTACTTC. Together with reference TRBV30 and TRBJ2-7, the CDR3 gives the full variable domain: SQTIHQWPATLVQPVGSPLSLECTVEGTSNPNLYWYRQAAGRGLQLLFYSVGIGQISSEVPQNLSASRPQDRQFILSSKKLLLSDSGFYLCAWSVGYEQYFGPGTRLTVT.

This chain connects TRBV6-6 to TRBJ2-1; D remains ambiguous. The V gene lost 8 bases and the J gene lost 5 bases, with 4 bases spanning the gap. Germline V gives CDR1 MNHNY, CDR2 SVGAGI (reference sequence). The CDR3 runs to 10 residues. The CDR3 loop is CASRDNEQFF. DNA for the CDR3: TGTGCCAGCCGAGACAATGAGCAGTTCTTC.